The text below deals with one T cell receptor (beta chain). Its specificity is unknown. This entry belongs to a study of CD8+CD57+ T cells in acquired aplastic anemia. Turning to the study itself: Roughly 3 ug was the average amount of DNA from sorted CD4+ and CD8+ cells. Sequencing produced an average of about 10 million reads per healthy donor for CD4+ cells.

Genomic DNA, serving as template, underwent TCR beta VDJ and CDR3 profiling. TCRdb reprocessed the reads via MiXCR and lists one record per CDR3 protein. The sample records 35,000 to 40,000 distinct CDR3 sequences, around 82% being singletons. V trimming: 4 bases; J trimming: 2 bases; junction bases outside the gene matches: 3. CDR1 and CDR2 (germline): SNHLY, FYNNEI. CDR3 length: 14 amino acids. Study results and caveats: Patient and control CD8+ Simpson's diversity was not significantly different. The same twenty-nine CD8+ CDR3 sequences occurred in patients and in controls.

The origin of this receptor is a human donor in good health, serving as a control. The sequenced sample was sorted CD4+, CD8+, or CD8+CD57+ T cells (not recorded which) from PBMCs. The genes are TRBV2 and TRBJ1-2, with 8 nucleotides matching TRBD1. The CDR3 is CASSGTGWNYGYTF. In DNA form, the CDR3 reads TGTGCCAGCAGTGGGACAGGGTGGAACTATGGCTACACCTTC.